Listed here are 8 T cell receptor beta chains from one sample, sequenced in a study of shared clonotypes between healthy human individuals (dated by TCRdb to the early 2020s). Libraries were built with the immunoSEQ multiplex PCR assay. Entries here come from immuneACCESS through TCRdb and include only in-frame sequences with V and J called. Some clones fail to appear in such tables; in the studies checked, an unresolved V gene covers under half of the shortfall, and the cause of the remainder is unknown. The sample contains roughly 2.1 million clones, approximately 94% of them found a single time. Clones ranked in the top ten supply approximately 1.7% of the sample. CD8 naive samples consisted of CD45RO-negative cells that were positively selected for CCR7, yielding a CD45RA+CCR7+ population without TemRA cells. The sample was naive CD8+ T cells from PBMCs. What this sample's cell subset or site label stands for: CD45RA+CCR7+. The receptor set was obtained from a man between 18 and 29 years old in good health. Some clones in this sample may be carry-over from other donors' samples.

This chain links TRBV7-5 with TRBJ1-4. TRBV7-5 is assigned pseudogene status. CDR3 length equals 15 residues. This CDR3 is CARSPRDGSREKLFF. Written as DNA, the CDR3 is TGTGCCAGAAGCCCAAGGGACGGCTCAAGGGAAAAACTGTTTTTT.

CDR3 sequence reads: CASSLRQAFF. The DNA of the CDR3 is TGTGCCAGCAGCCTTCGCCAAGCTTTCTTT. J is TRBJ1-1 and V is TRBV9; D gene uncertain. The CDR3 has 10 residues. Trimming took 4 bases from V and 9 from J, leaving 7 bases between them. Germline CDR1 and CDR2: SGDLS and YYNGEE.

The chain couples TRBV7-2 to TRBJ2-2; 8 bases fit TRBD2. V shed 2 bases and J 3 bases; nucleotides not matched to a gene: 11. Per germline, CDR1 SGHTA and CDR2 FQGNSA. The CDR3 runs 18 residues. This CDR3 is CASSLREKAGAYTGELFF. CDR3 DNA sequence: TGTGCCAGCAGCTTAAGGGAAAAAGCGGGAGCGTACACCGGGGAGCTGTTTTTT.

This chain uses TRBV2 with TRBJ2-2, with a possible D match to TRBD1 (6 bases). From germline, CDR1 is SNHLY and CDR2 FYNNEI. The V and J ends lost 7 bases and 3 bases respectively, with 12 bases between them. The CDR3 spans 14 residues. The CDR3 spells CASMSQGDTGELFF. The CDR3, as DNA: TGTGCCAGCATGTCACAGGGAGACACCGGGGAGCTGTTTTTT.

This chain uses TRBV6-1 with TRBJ2-7; D call uncertain. The CDR3 is 14 amino acids. The germline V and J ends were trimmed by 2 bases and 1 base, with 9 bases remaining between them. In germline, CDR1 is MNHNS, CDR2 SASEGT. The DNA for the CDR3 is TGTGCCAGCAGTGAAATGGTGAGGTCCTACGAGCAGTACTTC. It specifies CASSEMVRSYEQYF.

The chain links TRBV7-9 to TRBJ1-3, with D unresolved. Deletions cut 5 bases from V and 0 bases from J, with 14 bases between. CDR3 length equals 16 residues. CDR1 is SEHNR and CDR2 is FQNEAQ in the germline V gene (reference sequence). CDR3 nucleotide sequence: TGTGCCAGCAGCGGAACAAACCCGAGCTCTGGAAACACCATATATTTT. Its protein product is CASSGTNPSSGNTIYF. The full variable domain, in which reference TRBV7-9 and TRBJ1-3 provide the parts outside the CDR3, is DTGVSQNPRHKITKRGQNVTFRCDPISEHNRLYWYRQTLGQGPEFLTYFQNEAQLEKSRLLSDRFSAERPKGSFSTLEIQRTEQGDSAMYLCASSGTNPSSGNTIYFGEGSWLTVV.

This chain links TRBV13 with TRBJ2-7, with unresolved D. This CDR3 has 13 amino acids. CDR1 is PRHDT and CDR2 is FYEKMQ in the germline V gene (reference sequence). Trimming shortened V by 3 bases and J by 5 bases, and 11 bases separated the two germline ends. The CDR3 sequence: CASSLEASHEQYF. The CDR3 DNA follows: TGTGCCAGCAGCTTGGAAGCTTCCCACGAGCAGTACTTC.

The chain couples TRBV19 to TRBJ2-7; the match to TRBD1 covers 7 bases. The CDR3 loop spans 14 amino acids. The germline gives CDR1 LNHDA, CDR2 SQIVND (reference sequence). The V gene end was trimmed by 8 bases and the J gene end by 7 bases; junction bases not matched to a gene: 14. CDR3 amino acids: CASHPDRDSQEQYF. In nucleotides, the CDR3 is TGTGCCAGTCACCCAGACAGGGACAGTCAGGAGCAGTACTTC.